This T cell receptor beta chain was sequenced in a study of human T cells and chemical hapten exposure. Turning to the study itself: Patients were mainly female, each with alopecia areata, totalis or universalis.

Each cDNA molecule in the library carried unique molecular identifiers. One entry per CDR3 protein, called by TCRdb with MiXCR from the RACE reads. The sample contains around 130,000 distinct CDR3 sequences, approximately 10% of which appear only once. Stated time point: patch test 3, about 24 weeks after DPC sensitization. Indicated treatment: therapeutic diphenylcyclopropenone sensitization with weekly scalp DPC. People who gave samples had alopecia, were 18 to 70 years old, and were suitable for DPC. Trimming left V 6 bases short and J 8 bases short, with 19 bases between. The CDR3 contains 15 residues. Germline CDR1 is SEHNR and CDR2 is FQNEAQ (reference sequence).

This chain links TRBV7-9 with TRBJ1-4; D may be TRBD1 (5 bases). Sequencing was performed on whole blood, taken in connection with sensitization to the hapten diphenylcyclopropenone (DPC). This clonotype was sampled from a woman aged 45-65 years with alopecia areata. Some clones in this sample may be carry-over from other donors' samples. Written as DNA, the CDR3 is TGTGCCAGCAGTTCCGCAGCGGGGACGGGGGAAAAACTGTTTTTT. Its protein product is CASSSAAGTGEKLFF.